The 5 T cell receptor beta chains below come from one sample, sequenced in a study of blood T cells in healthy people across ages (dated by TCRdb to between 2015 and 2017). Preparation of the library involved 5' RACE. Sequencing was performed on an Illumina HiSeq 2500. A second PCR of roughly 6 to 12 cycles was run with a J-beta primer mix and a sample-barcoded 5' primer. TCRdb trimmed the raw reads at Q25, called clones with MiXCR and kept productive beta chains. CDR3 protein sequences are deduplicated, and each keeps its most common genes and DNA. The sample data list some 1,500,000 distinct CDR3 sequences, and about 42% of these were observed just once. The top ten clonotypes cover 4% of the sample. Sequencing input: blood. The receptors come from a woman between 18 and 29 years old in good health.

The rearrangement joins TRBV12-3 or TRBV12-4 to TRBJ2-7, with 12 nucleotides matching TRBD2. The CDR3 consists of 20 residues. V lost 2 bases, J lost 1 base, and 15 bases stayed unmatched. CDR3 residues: CASSLIGRVPLAGGSYEQYF. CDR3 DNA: TGTGCCAGCAGTTTAATCGGCAGGGTCCCTCTAGCGGGAGGGTCCTACGAGCAGTACTTC.

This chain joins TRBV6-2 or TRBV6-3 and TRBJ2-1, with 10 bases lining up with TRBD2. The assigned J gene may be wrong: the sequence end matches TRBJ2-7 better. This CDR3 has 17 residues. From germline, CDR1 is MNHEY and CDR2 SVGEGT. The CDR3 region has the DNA TGTGCCAGCAGTTACTCCCCCACTAGCGGGGTCTACAATGAGCAGTACTTC. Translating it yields CASSYSPTSGVYNEQYF.

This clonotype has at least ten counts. The CDR3 protein is CSAQRGEKNNEQFF. CDR3 bases: TGCAGTGCACAGCGGGGGGAAAAAAACAATGAGCAGTTCTTC. This chain joins TRBV20-1 and TRBJ2-1, with 9 bases aligning to TRBD2. This CDR3 is 14 amino acids long. V lost 6 bases to trimming and J lost 5 bases; unmatched junction nucleotides: 8. The germline V gene has CDR1 DFQATT and CDR2 SNEGSKA (reference sequence).

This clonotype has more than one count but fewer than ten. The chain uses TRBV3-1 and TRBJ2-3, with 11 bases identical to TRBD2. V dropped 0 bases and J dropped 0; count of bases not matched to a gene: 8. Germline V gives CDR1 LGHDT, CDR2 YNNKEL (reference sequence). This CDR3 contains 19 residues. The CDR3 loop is CASSQDVASGRISTDTQYF. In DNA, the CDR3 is TGTGCCAGCAGCCAAGATGTAGCTAGCGGGAGGATTAGCACAGATACGCAGTATTTT.

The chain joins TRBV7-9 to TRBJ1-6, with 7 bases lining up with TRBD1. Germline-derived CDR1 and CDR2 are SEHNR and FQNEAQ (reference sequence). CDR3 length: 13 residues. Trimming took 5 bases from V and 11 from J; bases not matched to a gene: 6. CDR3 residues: CASSPGGQTPLHF. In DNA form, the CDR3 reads TGTGCCAGCAGCCCAGGGGGGCAGACACCCCTCCACTTT.